In this sample, the clone carrying this T cell receptor beta chain turned up many times. What it recognizes is unknown. The length of the CDR3 is 13 residues. The V end was cut by 6 bases, the J end by 3 bases, with 10 bases between. The germline gives CDR1 KGHDR, CDR2 SFDVKD. These data are taken from a study of T-cell reconstitution after alpha-beta-depleted transplantation in children. As it was prepared, the TCRbeta library received unique molecular identifiers. TCRdb reprocessed the PCR reads with MiXCR, giving one entry per CDR3 protein. Of just under 250,000 distinct CDR3 sequences in the sample, about a quarter were seen once. Overall study findings and caveats: Counts and diversity of T cells one year after transplant came mostly from newly produced T cells.

J is TRBJ2-5 and V is TRBV24-1; D is possibly TRBD1 (6 bases). Material: PBMCs, obtained before TCRalphabeta/CD19-depleted stem cell transplant. This clonotype was obtained from a girl aged 2-9 years with Fanconi anemia, due to receive a stem cell transplant. CDR3 loop: CATSYREKETQYF. As DNA, the CDR3 is TGTGCCACCAGTTACAGGGAAAAAGAGACCCAGTACTTC.